This TCR beta chain was identified during a study of cytomegalovirus exposure and HLA in healthy donors. Despite likely unrecorded immune exposures, the donors were nominally healthy at the time of sampling. With 60 Vbeta and 13 Jbeta primers, the PCR was carried out. Produced via immunoSEQ multiplex PCR; TCRdb's table is partial and in-frame only. The sample lists around 130,000 clones, over 8.5% occurring once. Study conclusions and caveats: The authors listed around 150 TCR beta chains as cytomegalovirus-associated. The authors considered a cluster of highly shared sequence variants likely to be a sequencing artifact.

Germline CDR1 and CDR2: MDHEN and SYDVKM. Trimming cost V 4 bases and J 0 bases, with 13 bases left between them. The CDR3 has 15 amino acids. This clone has just a few counts. Its antigen is unidentified. The clonotype was recovered from a woman in her forties in good health and CMV-seropositive. The chain combines TRBV28 with TRBJ2-7; perhaps TRBD1 as D (6 bases). Sequencing was done on a sample of PBMCs. CDR3 sequence: CASSSTGLFSYEQYF. As DNA, the CDR3 is TGTGCCAGCAGTTCGACAGGTTTATTCTCCTACGAGCAGTACTTC.